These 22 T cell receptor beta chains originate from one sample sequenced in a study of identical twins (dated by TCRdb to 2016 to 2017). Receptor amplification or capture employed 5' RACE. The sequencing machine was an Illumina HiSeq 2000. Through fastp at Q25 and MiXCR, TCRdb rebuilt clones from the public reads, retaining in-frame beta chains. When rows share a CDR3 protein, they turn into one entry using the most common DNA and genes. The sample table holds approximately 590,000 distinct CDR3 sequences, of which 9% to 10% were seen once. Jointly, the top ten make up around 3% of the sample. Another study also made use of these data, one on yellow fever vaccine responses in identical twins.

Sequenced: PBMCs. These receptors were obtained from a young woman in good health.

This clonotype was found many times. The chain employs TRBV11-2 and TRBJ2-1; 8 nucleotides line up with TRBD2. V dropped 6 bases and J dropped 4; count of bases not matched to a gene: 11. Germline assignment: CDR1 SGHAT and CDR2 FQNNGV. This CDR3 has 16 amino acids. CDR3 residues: CASRLKAGVGYNEQFF. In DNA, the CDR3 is TGTGCCAGCAGACTTAAAGCGGGAGTGGGTTACAATGAGCAGTTCTTC.

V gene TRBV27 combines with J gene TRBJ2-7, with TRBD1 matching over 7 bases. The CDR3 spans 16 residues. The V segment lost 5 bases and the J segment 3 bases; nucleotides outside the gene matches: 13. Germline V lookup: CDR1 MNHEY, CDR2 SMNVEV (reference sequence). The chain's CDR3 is CASSDLTGAKIYEQYF. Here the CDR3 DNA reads TGTGCCAGCAGTGACCTCACAGGGGCGAAAATCTACGAGCAGTACTTC.

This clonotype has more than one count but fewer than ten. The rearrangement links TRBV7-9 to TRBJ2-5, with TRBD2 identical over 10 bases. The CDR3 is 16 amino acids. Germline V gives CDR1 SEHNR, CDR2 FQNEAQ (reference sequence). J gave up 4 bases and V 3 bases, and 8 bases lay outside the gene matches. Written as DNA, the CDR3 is TGTGCCAGCAGCTTCCCCGGGACTAGCGCGGGAGAGACCCAGTACTTC. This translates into CASSFPGTSAGETQYF. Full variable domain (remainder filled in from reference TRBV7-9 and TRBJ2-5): DTGVSQNPRHKITKRGQNVTFRCDPISEHNRLYWYRQTLGQGPEFLTYFQNEAQLEKSRLLSDRFSAERPKGSFSTLEIQRTEQGDSAMYLCASSFPGTSAGETQYFGPGTRLLVL.

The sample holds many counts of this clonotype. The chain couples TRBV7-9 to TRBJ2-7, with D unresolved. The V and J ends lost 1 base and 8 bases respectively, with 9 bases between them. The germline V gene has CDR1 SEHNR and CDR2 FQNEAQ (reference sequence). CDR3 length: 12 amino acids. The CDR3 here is CASSLEYTQQYF. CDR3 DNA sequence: TGTGCCAGCAGCTTAGAATACACCCAGCAGTACTTC. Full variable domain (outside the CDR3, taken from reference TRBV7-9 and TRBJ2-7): DTGVSQNPRHKITKRGQNVTFRCDPISEHNRLYWYRQTLGQGPEFLTYFQNEAQLEKSRLLSDRFSAERPKGSFSTLEIQRTEQGDSAMYLCASSLEYTQQYFGPGTRLTVT.

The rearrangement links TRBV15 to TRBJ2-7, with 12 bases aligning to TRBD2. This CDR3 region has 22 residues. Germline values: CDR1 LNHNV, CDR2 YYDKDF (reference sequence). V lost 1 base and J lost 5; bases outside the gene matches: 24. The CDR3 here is CATSRVGEVTSGSHDVWDEQYF. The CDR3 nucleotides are TGTGCCACCAGCAGAGTTGGTGAGGTGACTAGCGGGAGCCACGACGTTTGGGACGAGCAGTACTTC.

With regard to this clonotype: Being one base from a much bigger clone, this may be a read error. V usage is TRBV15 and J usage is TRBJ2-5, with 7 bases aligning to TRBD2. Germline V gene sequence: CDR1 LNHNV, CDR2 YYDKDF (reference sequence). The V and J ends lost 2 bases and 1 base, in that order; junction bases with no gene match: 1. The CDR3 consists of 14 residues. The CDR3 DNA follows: TGTGCCACCAGCAGAACGGGGGGCCAAGAGACCCAGTACTTC. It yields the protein CATSRTGGQETQYF.

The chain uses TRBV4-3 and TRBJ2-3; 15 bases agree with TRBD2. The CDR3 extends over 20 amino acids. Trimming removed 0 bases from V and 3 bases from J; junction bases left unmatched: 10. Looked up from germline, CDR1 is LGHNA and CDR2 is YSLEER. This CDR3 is CASSQERWTSGRAQTDTQYF. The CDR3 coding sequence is TGCGCCAGCAGCCAAGAACGGTGGACTAGCGGGAGGGCCCAAACAGATACGCAGTATTTT.

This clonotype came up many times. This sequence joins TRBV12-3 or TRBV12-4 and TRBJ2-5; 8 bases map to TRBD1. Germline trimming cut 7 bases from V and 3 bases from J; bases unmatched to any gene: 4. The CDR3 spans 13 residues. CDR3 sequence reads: CASTDRGKETQYF. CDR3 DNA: TGTGCCAGCACCGACAGGGGTAAAGAGACCCAGTACTTC.

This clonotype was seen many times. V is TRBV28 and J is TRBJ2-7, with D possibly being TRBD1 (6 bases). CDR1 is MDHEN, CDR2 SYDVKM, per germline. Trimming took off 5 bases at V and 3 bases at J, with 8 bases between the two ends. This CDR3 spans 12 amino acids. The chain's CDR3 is CASSQQGYEQYF. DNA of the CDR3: TGTGCCAGCAGTCAACAGGGCTACGAGCAGTACTTC.

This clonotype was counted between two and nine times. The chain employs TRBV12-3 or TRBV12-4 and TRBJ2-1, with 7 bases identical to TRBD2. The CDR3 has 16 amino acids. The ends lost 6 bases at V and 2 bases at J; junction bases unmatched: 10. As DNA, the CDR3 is TGTGCCAGCAGCGGCAGGGCGGGAGTCCCCTACAATGAGCAGTTCTTC. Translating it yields CASSGRAGVPYNEQFF.

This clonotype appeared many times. CDR3 protein: CASSPGLGSDTQYF. DNA for the CDR3: TGTGCCAGCAGCCCAGGACTAGGATCAGATACGCAGTATTTT. V usage is TRBV7-9 and J usage is TRBJ2-3, with 7 bases that match TRBD2. Unmatched junction bases numbered 6, after V lost 5 bases and J lost 4 bases. The V gene's germline CDR1 is SEHNR and CDR2 FQNEAQ (reference sequence). CDR3 length: 14 amino acids.

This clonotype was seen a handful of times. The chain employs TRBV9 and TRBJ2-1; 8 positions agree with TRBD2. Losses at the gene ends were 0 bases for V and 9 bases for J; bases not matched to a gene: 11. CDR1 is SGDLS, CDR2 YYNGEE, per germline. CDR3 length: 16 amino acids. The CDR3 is CASSVGRLAKRIEQFF. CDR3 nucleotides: TGTGCCAGCAGCGTAGGTCGACTAGCGAAGAGGATTGAGCAGTTCTTC.

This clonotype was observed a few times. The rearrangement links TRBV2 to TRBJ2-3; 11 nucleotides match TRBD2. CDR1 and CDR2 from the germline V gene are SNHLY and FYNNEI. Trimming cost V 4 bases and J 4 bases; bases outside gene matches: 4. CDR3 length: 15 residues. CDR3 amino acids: CASSVAGGPPDTQYF. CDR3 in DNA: TGTGCCAGCAGTGTAGCGGGGGGGCCCCCAGATACGCAGTATTTT.

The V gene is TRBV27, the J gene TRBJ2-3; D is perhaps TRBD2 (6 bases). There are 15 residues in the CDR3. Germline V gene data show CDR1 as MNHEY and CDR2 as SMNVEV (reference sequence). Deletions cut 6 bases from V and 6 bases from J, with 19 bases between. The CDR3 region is CASSPRGRAGDTQYF. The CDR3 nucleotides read TGTGCCAGCAGCCCAAGGGGACGGGCGGGGGATACGCAGTATTTT.

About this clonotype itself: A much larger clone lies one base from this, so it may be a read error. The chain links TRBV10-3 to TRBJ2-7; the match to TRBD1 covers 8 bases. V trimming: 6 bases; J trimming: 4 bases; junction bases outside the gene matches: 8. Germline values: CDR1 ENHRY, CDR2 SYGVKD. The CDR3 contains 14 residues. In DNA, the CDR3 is TGTGCCATCAGCCGCAGGACAGGGTGGTACGAGCAGTACTTC. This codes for CAISRRTGWYEQYF.

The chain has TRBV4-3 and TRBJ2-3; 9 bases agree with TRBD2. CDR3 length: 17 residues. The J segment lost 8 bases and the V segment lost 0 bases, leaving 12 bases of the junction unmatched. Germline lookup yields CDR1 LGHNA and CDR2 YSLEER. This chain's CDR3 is CASSQDRAGGGLATQYF. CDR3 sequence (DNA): TGCGCCAGCAGCCAAGATCGGGCGGGAGGGGGGTTGGCTACGCAGTATTTT.

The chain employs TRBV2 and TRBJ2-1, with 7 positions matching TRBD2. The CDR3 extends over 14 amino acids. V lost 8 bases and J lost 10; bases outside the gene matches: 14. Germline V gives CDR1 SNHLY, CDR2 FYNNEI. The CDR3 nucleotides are TGTGCCAGCGAAGGCGGCGGGAGCCACAGGGAGCAGTTCTTC. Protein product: CASEGGGSHREQFF.

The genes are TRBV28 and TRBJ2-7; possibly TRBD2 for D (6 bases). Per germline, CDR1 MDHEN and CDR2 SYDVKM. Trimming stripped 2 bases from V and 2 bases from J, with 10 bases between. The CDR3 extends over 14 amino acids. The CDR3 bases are TGTGCCAGCAGTTTAGGCGGGAATCCCTACGAGCAGTACTTC. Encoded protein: CASSLGGNPYEQYF.

The CDR3 sequence: CASSSGGAYQPQHF. Written as DNA, the CDR3 is TGTGCCAGCAGCAGTGGAGGGGCTTATCAGCCCCAGCATTTT. J is TRBJ1-5 and V is TRBV7-2; perhaps TRBD1 as D (5 bases). Trimming pared 5 bases from V and 5 bases from J, leaving 13 bases between. The CDR3 spans 14 residues. CDR1 and CDR2 (germline): SGHTA, FQGNSA.

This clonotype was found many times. Written as DNA, the CDR3 is TGTGCCAGCAGTGAATACCAGCGGCATTCTAGGGGGGAGACCCAGTACTTC. It specifies CASSEYQRHSRGETQYF. This rearrangement joins TRBV2 to TRBJ2-5; D may be TRBD1 (6 bases). The V end lost 2 bases, the J end lost 5 bases, and 21 bases lay between the germline ends. Germline CDR1 SNHLY, CDR2 FYNNEI. This CDR3 has 17 amino acids.

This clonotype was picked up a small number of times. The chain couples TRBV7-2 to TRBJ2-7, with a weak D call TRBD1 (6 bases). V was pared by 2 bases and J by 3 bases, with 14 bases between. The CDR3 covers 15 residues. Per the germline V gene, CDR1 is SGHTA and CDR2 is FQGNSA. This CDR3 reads CASSLRGSLYYEQYF. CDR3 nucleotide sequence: TGTGCCAGCAGCTTAAGGGGGAGCCTTTACTACGAGCAGTACTTC. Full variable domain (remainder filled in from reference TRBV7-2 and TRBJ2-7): GAGVSQSPSNKVTEKGKDVELRCDPISGHTALYWYRQSLGQGLEFLIYFQGNSAPDKSGLPSDRFSAERTGGSVSTLTIQRTQQEDSAVYLCASSLRGSLYYEQYFGPGTRLTVT.

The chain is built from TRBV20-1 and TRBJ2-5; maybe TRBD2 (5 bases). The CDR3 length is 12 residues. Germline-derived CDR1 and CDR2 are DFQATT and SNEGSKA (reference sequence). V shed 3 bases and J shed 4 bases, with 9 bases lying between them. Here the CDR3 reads CSASGDRETQYF. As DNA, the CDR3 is TGCAGTGCTAGCGGGGATAGAGAGACCCAGTACTTC.